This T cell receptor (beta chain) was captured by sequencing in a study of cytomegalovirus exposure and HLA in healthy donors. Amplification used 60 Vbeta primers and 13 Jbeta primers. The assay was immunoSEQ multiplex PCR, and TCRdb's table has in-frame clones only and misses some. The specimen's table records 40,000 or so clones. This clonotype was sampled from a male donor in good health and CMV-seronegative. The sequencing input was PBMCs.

CDR3 nucleotide sequence: TGTGCCAGCAGTCCGGGGGGGGCGATCCTCCTGGATGGCTACACCTTC. Translation: CASSPGGAILLDGYTF. The V and J genes are TRBV5-6 and TRBJ1-2, with D perhaps TRBD1 (6 bases). From germline, CDR1 is SGHDT and CDR2 YYEEEE. The CDR3 totals 16 residues. Deletions cut 5 bases from V and 6 bases from J, with 23 bases between.